This record concerns one T cell receptor beta chain sequence. Its antigen remains unknown. The record originates from a study of OX40 agonist ivuxolimab in advanced cancers. As for the study in general: People who had prior anti-PD-1, anti-PD-L1 or anti-CTLA-4 therapy could take part, and less than 50% had some.

Systemic immunosuppression or autoimmune disease history was grounds to exclude patients. Overall study findings and caveats: More expanded clones were found, on average, in CD8+ than in CD4+ T cells.

Some clones are missing from TCRdb's copy, which holds only in-frame ones; the method was immunoSEQ multiplex PCR. Altogether approximately 30,000 clones are present, almost 80% being singletons, with the ten largest covering 11%. The CDR3 spans 14 residues. The V end was cut by 1 base, the J end by 6 bases, with 12 bases between. Germline CDR1 reads MGHRA; CDR2 reads YSYEKL. Specimen: CD4+ or CD8+ T cells sorted from blood, collected in a trial of the OX40 agonist ivuxolimab. The chain combines TRBV4-1 with TRBJ1-2; D is unclear. The receptor was derived from an adult with an advanced solid tumor such as melanoma, head and neck, liver or kidney cancer. CDR3 amino acids: CASSQVSVLDGYTF. For the CDR3, the DNA is TGCGCCAGCAGCCAAGTCAGCGTTCTGGATGGCTACACCTTC.